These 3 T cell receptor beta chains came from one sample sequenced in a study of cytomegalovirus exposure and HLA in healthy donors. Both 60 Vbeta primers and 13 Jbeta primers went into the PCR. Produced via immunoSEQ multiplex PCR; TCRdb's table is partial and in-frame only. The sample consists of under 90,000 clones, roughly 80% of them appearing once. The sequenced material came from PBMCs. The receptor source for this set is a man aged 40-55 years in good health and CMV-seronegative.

The CDR3, as DNA: TGCGCCAGCAGCCTAGCAGGGGGCGAAACTGAAGCTTTCTTT. This sequence encodes CASSLAGGETEAFF. The V gene is TRBV5-1, the J gene TRBJ1-1; 8 positions agree with TRBD1. V was pared by 4 bases and J by 5 bases, with 7 bases of the junction left unmatched. CDR1 SGHRS and CDR2 YFSETQ come from the germline V gene. The CDR3 runs 14 residues.

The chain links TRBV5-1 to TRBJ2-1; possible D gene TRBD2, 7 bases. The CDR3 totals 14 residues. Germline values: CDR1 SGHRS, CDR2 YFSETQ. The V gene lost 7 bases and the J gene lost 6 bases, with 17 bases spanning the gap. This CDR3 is CASSEGEGLNEQFF. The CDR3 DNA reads TGCGCCAGCTCCGAGGGGGAGGGCCTCAATGAGCAGTTCTTC.

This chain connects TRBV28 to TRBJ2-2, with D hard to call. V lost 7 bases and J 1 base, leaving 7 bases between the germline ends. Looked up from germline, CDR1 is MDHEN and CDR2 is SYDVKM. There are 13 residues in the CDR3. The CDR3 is CASTTQNTGELFF. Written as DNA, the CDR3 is TGTGCCAGCACCACACAGAACACCGGGGAGCTGTTTTTT.